This note documents a single T cell receptor beta chain sequence. Method: immunoSEQ multiplex PCR; TCRdb's copy keeps in-frame clones and lacks some. Counted here are 120,000 to 150,000 clones, approximately 80% occurring once; the ten biggest clones make up 6.2%. Germline CDR1 and CDR2: MNHEY and SMNVEV (reference sequence). This CDR3 is 15 amino acids long. V trimming: 2 bases; J trimming: 3 bases; junction bases outside the gene matches: 2. Enrollees, roughly 18 to 89 years old, lived in roughly 24 US areas. The sample comes from a study of blood T cell repertoires in COVID-19. The origin of this receptor is a woman aged 40 to 50 who had recovered from COVID-19. Sequenced: PBMCs or T cells enriched from blood (not recorded which). The chain uses TRBV27 and TRBJ1-5; 9 bases match TRBD1. The CDR3 coding sequence is TGTGCCAGCAGTTTAGGGACAGGGTCCAATCAGCCCCAGCATTTT. The encoded protein is CASSLGTGSNQPQHF.